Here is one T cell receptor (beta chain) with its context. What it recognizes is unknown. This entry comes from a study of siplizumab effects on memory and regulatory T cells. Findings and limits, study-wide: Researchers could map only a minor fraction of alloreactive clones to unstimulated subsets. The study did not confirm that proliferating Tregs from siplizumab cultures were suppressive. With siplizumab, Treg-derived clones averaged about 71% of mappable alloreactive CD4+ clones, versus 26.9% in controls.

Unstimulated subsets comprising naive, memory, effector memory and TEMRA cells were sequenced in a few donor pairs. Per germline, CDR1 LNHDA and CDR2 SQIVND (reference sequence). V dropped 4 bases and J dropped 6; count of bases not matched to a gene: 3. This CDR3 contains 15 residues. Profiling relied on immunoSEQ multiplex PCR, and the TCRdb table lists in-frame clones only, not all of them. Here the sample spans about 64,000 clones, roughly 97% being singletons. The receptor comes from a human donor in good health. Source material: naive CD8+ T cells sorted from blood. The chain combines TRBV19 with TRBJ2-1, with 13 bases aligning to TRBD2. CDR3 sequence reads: CASSTWTSGSNEQFF. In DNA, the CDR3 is TGTGCCAGTAGTACCTGGACTAGCGGGAGCAATGAGCAGTTCTTC.